These T cell receptor beta chains were read from a single sample in a study of T cells in Graves' hyperthyroidism and ophthalmopathy. MiXCR was run by TCRdb on the multiplex PCR reads, yielding one entry per CDR3 protein. The sample includes about 380,000 distinct CDR3 sequences, about 15% of them seen just once. Input material: blood. Every receptor here comes from a woman aged 55 to 70 with Graves' hyperthyroidism. The CDR3 runs from the conserved cysteine through the conserved F or W.

J,V,CDR3
TRBJ2-2,TRBV2,CASSDGGMTGELFF
TRBJ1-1,TRBV30,CAWKRLGESTEAFF
TRBJ2-3,TRBV3-1,CASSQRLADTDTQYF
TRBJ1-1,TRBV18,CASSPPGSNTEAFF
TRBJ1-2,TRBV3-1,CASSQGPANYGYTF
TRBJ2-1,TRBV28,CASSEDYPSYNEQFF
TRBJ2-1,TRBV4-1,CASRASGRVNEQFF
TRBJ2-5,TRBV14,CASSPRKGTGETQYF
TRBJ2-3,TRBV6-1,CASAGLAGALGTDTQYF
TRBJ1-1,TRBV6-2/TRBV6-3,CASSYPRGMNTEAFF
TRBJ2-7,TRBV20-1,CSARDGIAGPHEQYF
TRBJ1-1,TRBV18,CASSPLDRNTEAFF
TRBJ2-1,TRBV19,CASSIDRQGNNEQFF
TRBJ2-1,TRBV7-9,CALGVREDNEQFF
TRBJ1-6,TRBV25-1,CASSGGPGSNNSPLHF